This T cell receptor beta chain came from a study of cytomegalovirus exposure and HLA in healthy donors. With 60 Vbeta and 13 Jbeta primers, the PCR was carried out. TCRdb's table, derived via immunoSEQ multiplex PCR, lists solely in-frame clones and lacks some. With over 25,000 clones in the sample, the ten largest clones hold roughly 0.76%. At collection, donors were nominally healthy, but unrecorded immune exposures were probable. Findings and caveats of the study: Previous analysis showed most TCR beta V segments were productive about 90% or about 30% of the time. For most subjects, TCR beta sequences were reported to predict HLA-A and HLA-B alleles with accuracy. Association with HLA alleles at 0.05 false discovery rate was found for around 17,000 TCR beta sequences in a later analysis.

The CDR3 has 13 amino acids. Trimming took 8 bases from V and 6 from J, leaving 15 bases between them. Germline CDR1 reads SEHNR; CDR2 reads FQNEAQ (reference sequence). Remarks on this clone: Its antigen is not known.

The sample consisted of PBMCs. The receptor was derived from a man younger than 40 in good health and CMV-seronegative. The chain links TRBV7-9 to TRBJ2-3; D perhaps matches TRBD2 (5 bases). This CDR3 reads CASSGSVADTQYF. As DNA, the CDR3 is TGTGCCAGCTCGGGGAGCGTCGCGGATACGCAGTATTTT.